Below are 9 T cell receptor beta chains sequenced from a single sample in a study of vaccination effects on CD4 cells after COVID-19. Profiling relied on immunoSEQ multiplex PCR, and the TCRdb table lists in-frame clones only, not all of them. In the table there are around 46,000 clones, about four fifths of which are singletons. These receptors' antigens are unknown. Sequencing in the ViraFEST assay came after antigen-specific CD4+ T cells had been expanded with viral peptide pools, which were used to stimulate PBMC. Following culture for approximately ten days, CD4+ T cells were isolated. The cohort was immunized with two doses of either the BNT162b2 or mRNA-1273 vaccine. The material sequenced was CD4+ T cells from PBMCs cultured with HCoV-OC43 spike peptides, taken after COVID-19 vaccination. Documented subset: HCoV-OC43 spike overlapping peptide pool stimulation. Receptors originate from a human donor who received a COVID-19 vaccine.

The chain recombines TRBV27 with TRBJ1-2; no clear D. Trimming stripped 0 bases from V and 4 bases from J, with 9 bases between. The CDR3 contains 14 residues. Germline CDR1 reads MNHEY; CDR2 reads SMNVEV (reference sequence). The CDR3 sequence: CASSLSGSSYGYTF. The CDR3 coding sequence is TGTGCCAGCAGTTTATCCGGCAGTTCCTATGGCTACACCTTC.

The gene calls are TRBV6-5 and TRBJ1-6; D ambiguous. This CDR3 is built from 13 residues. Germline V gene sequence: CDR1 MNHEY, CDR2 SVGAGI. Deletions cut 6 bases from V and 8 bases from J, with 11 bases between. The CDR3 reads CASRIDQDSPLHF. CDR3 sequence (DNA): TGTGCCAGCAGGATCGATCAAGATTCACCCCTCCACTTT.

V usage is TRBV3-1 (or the pseudogene TRBV3-2) and J usage is TRBJ2-3, with D perhaps matching TRBD2 (5 bases). Germline V gives CDR1 LGHDT, CDR2 YNNKEL (reference sequence). Trimming removed 2 bases at V and 3 bases at J, with 9 bases between. The CDR3 is 14 residues long. CDR3 loop: CASSQRAETDTQYF. CDR3 DNA sequence: TGTGCCAGCAGCCAAAGAGCGGAGACAGATACGCAGTATTTT.

V usage is TRBV3-1 (or the pseudogene TRBV3-2) and J usage is TRBJ2-2; 10 bases match TRBD2. The CDR3 sequence is 17 residues long. Unmatched junction bases numbered 2, after V lost 1 base and J lost 0 bases. The germline V gene encodes CDR1 LGHDT and CDR2 YNNKEL (reference sequence). CDR3 nucleotide sequence: TGTGCCAGCAGCCAAGTTAGCGGGAGGACGAACACCGGGGAGCTGTTTTTT. Amino acid sequence: CASSQVSGRTNTGELFF.

This chain connects TRBV28 to TRBJ1-5, with D possibly matching TRBD1 (6 bases). The CDR3 spans 15 residues. Looked up from germline, CDR1 is MDHEN and CDR2 is SYDVKM. Trimming removed 2 bases from V and 4 bases from J, with 12 bases in between. The CDR3 protein is CASSLDLGANQPQHF. CDR3 bases: TGTGCCAGCAGTTTAGATTTGGGGGCGAATCAGCCCCAGCATTTT.

The V gene is TRBV6-5, the J gene TRBJ2-5; D might be TRBD1 or TRBD2, each matching 5 bases. The CDR3 consists of 14 residues. Germline CDR1 is MNHEY and CDR2 is SVGAGI. V lost 8 bases and J 6 bases, leaving 19 bases between the germline ends. The CDR3 nucleotides are TGTGCCAGCCCCGGGACCAGTAACAGGAAGACCCAGTACTTC. Its translation is CASPGTSNRKTQYF.

The chain has TRBV11-3 and TRBJ2-1; no reliable D call. This CDR3 spans 16 amino acids. Germline V gene data show CDR1 as SGHNT and CDR2 as YENEEA. The ends were cut back, 0 bases at V and 8 bases at J, with 17 bases in the middle. DNA of the CDR3: TGTGCCAGCAGCTTAGATCGAGGTGTCGAGTCACATGAGCAGTTCTTC. Translating it yields CASSLDRGVESHEQFF.

The rearrangement links TRBV25-1 to TRBJ2-1; D may be TRBD2 (7 bases). The CDR3 loop spans 16 amino acids. V was trimmed by 6 bases and J by 4 bases, leaving 19 bases between them. The germline V gene has CDR1 MGHDK and CDR2 SYGVNS. The CDR3 sequence: CASRKGERGLYNEQFF. The DNA for the CDR3 is TGTGCCAGCAGAAAGGGGGAGCGGGGCCTTTACAATGAGCAGTTCTTC.

The V and J genes are TRBV5-1 and TRBJ1-1; D unclear. CDR1 is SGHRS, CDR2 YFSETQ, per germline. CDR3 length: 14 residues. The V gene lost 4 bases and the J gene lost 2 bases, with 12 bases spanning the gap. The CDR3 DNA reads as TGCGCCAGCAGCCGCGGGGAGGTTAACACTGAAGCTTTCTTT. It yields the protein CASSRGEVNTEAFF.